These T cell receptor beta chains were read from a single sample in a study of blood T cell repertoires in COVID-19. The table came from immunoSEQ multiplex PCR; TCRdb's copy has only in-frame clones and leaves some out. This repertoire shows over 130,000 clones, 88% found once; its top ten account for about 2.5%. What was sequenced was peripheral blood. Receptors originate from a human donor with COVID-19, enrolled during active disease. The donor label of this sample is uncertain. Each CDR3 is given with its conserved first and last residue. A D gene is named only where the DNA matches it firmly. The size entry is marked missing in some rows and otherwise reads once, few, many or a size class.

NA	NA	TRBV11-2	18	TRBJ1-2	TGTGCCAGCAGCTTAGATTGGGGGACGGGACATTTTTCGTTTGGCTACACCTTC	CASSLDWGTGHFSFGYTF
NA	NA	TRBV18	14	TRBJ1-1	TGTGCCAGCTCAGGGGACTACATGAACACTGAAGCTTTCTTT	CASSGDYMNTEAFF
TRBD2	NA	TRBV5-4	16	TRBJ2-1	TGTGCCAGCAGCTTGGGGGTGCGGGGGGCCCCCAATGAGCAGTTCTTC	CASSLGVRGAPNEQFF
TRBD1	NA	TRBV12-5	15	TRBJ2-3	TGTGCTAGTGGTTCCTCGACAGGGGGCACAGATACGCAGTATTTT	CASGSSTGGTDTQYF
TRBD2	NA	TRBV5-1	16	TRBJ2-5	TGCGCCAGCAGCTTGGGGCAGGGAGGGGCTGGTGAGACCCAGTACTTC	CASSLGQGGAGETQYF
NA	NA	TRBV12-2	18	TRBJ2-7	TGTGCAAGTCGCTTAACCTCCACCCAGACAGGGATGACCTACGAGCAGTACTTC	CASRLTSTQTGMTYEQYF
NA	NA	TRBV13	15	TRBJ2-5	TGTGCCAGCAGCTTAGGGGGGTCGGGGCAAGAGACCCAGTACTTC	CASSLGGSGQETQYF
NA	NA	TRBV12-3/TRBV12-4	13	TRBJ1-1	TGTGCCAGCAGTTTGGTATCGGGGGGCCAAGCTTTCTTT	CASSLVSGGQAFF
NA	NA	TRBV6-5	14	TRBJ1-2	TGTGCCTGCCGGCCCCCGGGGGGCGGACGGGGCTACACCTTC	CACRPPGGGRGYTF
TRBD1	NA	TRBV5-1	15	TRBJ2-7	TGCGCCAGCAGCACGGGCGGGACAGGTCCGGAGGAGCAGTACTTC	CASSTGGTGPEEQYF
NA	NA	TRBV5-1	13	TRBJ1-2	TGCGCCAGCAGCTTGCAGGATAGCTATGGCTACACCTTC	CASSLQDSYGYTF
TRBD1	NA	TRBV25-1	14	TRBJ1-2	TGTGCCAGCAGTCTGGGACAGGGGGCGCGGGGCTACACCTTC	CASSLGQGARGYTF
TRBD1	NA	TRBV7-9	14	TRBJ1-2	TGTGCCAGCAGATTAGGCCGGACAGGGACTGGCTACACCTTC	CASRLGRTGTGYTF
TRBD1	NA	TRBV19	18	TRBJ1-1	TGTGCCAGTATCCCTGGGACAGGGCAATTATATATGAACACTGAAGCTTTCTTT	CASIPGTGQLYMNTEAFF
TRBD2	NA	TRBV19	16	TRBJ2-3	TGTGCCAGTAGTGAAACTAGCGGGGGCGGCACAGATACGCAGTATTTT	CASSETSGGGTDTQYF
TRBD1	NA	TRBV6-5	13	TRBJ1-4	TGTGCCAGCAGTCGGACAGGAAATGAAAAACTGTTTTTT	CASSRTGNEKLFF
TRBD1	NA	TRBV20-1	13	TRBJ1-1	TGCAGTGCTAGTGGGGGACAGTACACTGAAGCTTTCTTT	CSASGGQYTEAFF
TRBD1	NA	TRBV7-2	16	TRBJ1-6	TGTGCCAGCAGCTTGGGGACAGGCAGACTCGGATCACCCCTCCACTTT	CASSLGTGRLGSPLHF
NA	NA	TRBV12-1	18	TRBJ2-1	TGTGCCAGCAGCCGTCTAGGTCGCGCCTTACCACCTTACAATGAGCAGTTCTTC	CASSRLGRALPPYNEQFF
TRBD2	NA	TRBV5-1	15	TRBJ2-3	TGCGCCAGCAGCTCTTCGGGGGGGCCCACAGATACGCAGTATTTT	CASSSSGGPTDTQYF
NA	NA	TRBV6-5	14	TRBJ1-5	TGTGCCAGCCAGGGATCCCGGGGCAATCAGCCCCAGCATTTT	CASQGSRGNQPQHF
TRBD1	NA	TRBV5-1	15	TRBJ1-5	TGCGCCAGCAGCTTCACAGGGGGCCGAAATCAGCCCCAGCATTTT	CASSFTGGRNQPQHF
NA	NA	TRBV11-3	12	TRBJ1-1	TGTGCCAGCAGCTTAGTTGCCGGTGAAGCTTTCTTT	CASSLVAGEAFF
TRBD2	NA	TRBV19	14	TRBJ2-1	TGTGCCAGTAGTATGAGGACTAGCGGGAATGAGCAGTTCTTC	CASSMRTSGNEQFF
NA	NA	TRBV19	14	TRBJ2-1	TGTGCCAGTAGTCCCGGGTTTGGGTACAATGAGCAGTTCTTC	CASSPGFGYNEQFF
TRBD1	NA	TRBV2	19	TRBJ1-5	TGTGCCAGCAGAACCGGGACAGCTTCATTTACCCATAGCAATCAGCCCCAGCATTTT	CASRTGTASFTHSNQPQHF
NA	NA	TRBV4-1	14	TRBJ1-4	TGCGCCAGCAGCCCACAGGTGGGGCATGAAAAACTGTTTTTT	CASSPQVGHEKLFF
TRBD2	NA	TRBV20-1	16	TRBJ2-2	TGCAGTGCTAGTATTAGCGGGGGGGCCGACACCGGGGAGCTGTTTTTT	CSASISGGADTGELFF
NA	NA	TRBV11-2	14	TRBJ2-2	TGTGCCAGCAGCTTTATTCGGTCTACCGGGGAGCTGTTTTTT	CASSFIRSTGELFF
NA	NA	TRBV18	15	TRBJ1-3	TGTGCCAGCTCACTCCTGGACACCTCTGGAAACACCATATATTTT	CASSLLDTSGNTIYF
NA	NA	TRBV7-9	14	TRBJ1-3	TGTGCCAGCAGCGCGCGGGGCTCTGGAAACACCATATATTTT	CASSARGSGNTIYF
NA	NA	TRBV6-5	10	TRBJ1-1	TGTGCCAGCCGCAGGGTAGAAGCTTTCTTT	CASRRVEAFF
NA	few	TRBV30	14	TRBJ1-5	TGTGCCTGGAGTGGAAGCATTTTCGAACAGCCCCAGCATTTT	CAWSGSIFEQPQHF